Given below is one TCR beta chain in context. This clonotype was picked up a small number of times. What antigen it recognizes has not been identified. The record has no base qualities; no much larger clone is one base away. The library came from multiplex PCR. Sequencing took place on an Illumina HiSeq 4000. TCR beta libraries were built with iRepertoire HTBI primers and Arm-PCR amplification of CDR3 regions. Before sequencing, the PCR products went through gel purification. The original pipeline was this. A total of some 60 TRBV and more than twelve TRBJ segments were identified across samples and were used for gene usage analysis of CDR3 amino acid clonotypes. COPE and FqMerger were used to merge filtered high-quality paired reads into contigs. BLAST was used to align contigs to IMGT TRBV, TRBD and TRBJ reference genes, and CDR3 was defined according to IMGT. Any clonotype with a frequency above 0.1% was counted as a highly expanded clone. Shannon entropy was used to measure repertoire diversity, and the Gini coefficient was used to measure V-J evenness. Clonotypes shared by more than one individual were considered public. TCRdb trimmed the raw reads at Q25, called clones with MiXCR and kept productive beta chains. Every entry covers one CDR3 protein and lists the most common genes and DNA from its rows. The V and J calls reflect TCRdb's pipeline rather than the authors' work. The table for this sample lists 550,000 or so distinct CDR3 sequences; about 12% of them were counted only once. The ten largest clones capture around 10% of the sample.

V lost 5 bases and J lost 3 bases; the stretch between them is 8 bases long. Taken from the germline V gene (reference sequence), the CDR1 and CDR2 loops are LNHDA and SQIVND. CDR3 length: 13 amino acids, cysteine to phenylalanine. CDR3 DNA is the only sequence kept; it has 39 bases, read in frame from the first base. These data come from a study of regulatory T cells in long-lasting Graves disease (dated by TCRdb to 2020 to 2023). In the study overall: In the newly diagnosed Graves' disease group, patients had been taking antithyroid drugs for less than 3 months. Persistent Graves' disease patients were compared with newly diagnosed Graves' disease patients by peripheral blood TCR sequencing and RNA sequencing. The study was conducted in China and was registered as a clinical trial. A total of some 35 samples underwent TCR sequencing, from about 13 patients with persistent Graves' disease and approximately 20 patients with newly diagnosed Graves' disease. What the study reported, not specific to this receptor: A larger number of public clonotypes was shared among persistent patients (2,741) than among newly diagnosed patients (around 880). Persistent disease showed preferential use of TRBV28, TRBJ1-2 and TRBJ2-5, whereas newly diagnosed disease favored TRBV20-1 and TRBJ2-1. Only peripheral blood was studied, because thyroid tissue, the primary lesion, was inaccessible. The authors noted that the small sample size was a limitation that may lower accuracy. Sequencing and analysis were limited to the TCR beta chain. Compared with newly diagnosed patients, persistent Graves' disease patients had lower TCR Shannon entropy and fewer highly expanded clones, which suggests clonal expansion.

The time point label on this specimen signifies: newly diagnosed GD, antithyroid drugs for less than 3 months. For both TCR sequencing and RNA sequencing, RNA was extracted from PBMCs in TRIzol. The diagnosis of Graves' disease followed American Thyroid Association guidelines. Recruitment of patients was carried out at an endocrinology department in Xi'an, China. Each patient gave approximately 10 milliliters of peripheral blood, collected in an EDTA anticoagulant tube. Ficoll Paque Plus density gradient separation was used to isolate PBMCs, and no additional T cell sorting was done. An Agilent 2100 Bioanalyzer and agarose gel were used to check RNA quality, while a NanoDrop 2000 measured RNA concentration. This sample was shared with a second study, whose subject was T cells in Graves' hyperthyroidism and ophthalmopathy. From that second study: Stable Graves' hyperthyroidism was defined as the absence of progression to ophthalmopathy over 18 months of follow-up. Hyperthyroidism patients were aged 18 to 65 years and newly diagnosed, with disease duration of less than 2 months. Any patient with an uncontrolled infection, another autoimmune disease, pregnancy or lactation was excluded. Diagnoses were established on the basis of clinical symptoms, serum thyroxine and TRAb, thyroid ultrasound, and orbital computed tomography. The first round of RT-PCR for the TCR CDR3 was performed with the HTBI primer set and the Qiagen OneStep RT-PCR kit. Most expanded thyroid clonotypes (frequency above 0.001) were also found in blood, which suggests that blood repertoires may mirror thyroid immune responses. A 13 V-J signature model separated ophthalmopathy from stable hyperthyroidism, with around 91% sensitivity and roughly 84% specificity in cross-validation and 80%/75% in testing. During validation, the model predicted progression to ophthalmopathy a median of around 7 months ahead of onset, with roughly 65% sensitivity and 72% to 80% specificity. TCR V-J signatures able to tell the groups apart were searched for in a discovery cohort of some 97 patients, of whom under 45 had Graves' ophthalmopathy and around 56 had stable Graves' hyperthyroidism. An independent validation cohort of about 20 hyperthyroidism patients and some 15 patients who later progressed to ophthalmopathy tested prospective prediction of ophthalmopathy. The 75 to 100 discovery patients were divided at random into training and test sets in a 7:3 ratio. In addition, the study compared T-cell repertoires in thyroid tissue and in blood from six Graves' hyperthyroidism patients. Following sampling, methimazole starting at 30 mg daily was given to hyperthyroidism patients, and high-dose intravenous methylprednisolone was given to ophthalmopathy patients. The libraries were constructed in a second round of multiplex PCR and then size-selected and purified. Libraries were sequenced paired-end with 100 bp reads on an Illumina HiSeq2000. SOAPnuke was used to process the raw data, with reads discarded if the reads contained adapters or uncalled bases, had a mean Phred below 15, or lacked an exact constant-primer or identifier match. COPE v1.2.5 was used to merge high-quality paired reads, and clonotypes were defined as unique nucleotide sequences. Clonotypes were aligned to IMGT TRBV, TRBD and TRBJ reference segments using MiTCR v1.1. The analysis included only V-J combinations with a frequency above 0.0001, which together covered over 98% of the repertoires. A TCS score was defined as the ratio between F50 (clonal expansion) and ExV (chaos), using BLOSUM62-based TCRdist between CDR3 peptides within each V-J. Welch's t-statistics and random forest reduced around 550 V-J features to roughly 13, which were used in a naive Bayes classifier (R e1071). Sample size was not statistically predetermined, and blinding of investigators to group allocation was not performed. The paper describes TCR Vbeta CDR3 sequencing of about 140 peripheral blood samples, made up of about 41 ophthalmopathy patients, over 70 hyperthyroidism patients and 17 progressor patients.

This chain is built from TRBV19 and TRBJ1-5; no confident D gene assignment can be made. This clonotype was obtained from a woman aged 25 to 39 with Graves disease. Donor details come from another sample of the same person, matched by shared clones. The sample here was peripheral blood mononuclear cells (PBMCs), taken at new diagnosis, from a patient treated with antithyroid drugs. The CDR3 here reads CASSLRTNQPQHF. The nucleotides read TGTGCCAGTAGTCTACGGACCAATCAGCCCCAGCATTTT.